These 14 T cell receptor delta chains were sequenced from one sample in a study of gamma-delta T cells after stem cell transplantation. TCRdb called clones from the RT-PCR reads again using CATT. The sample has over 700 delta-chain clones, approximately 2.8% seen once. Sequencing was performed on gamma-delta T cells. These TCRs come from a human donor. It is not recorded whose cells these are; they may come from a transplant donor.

This clone was seen a handful of times. The TCRdb protein comes from a much larger clone and disagrees with this DNA's translation at residue 19, likely due to a read error; the protein given here is derived from the DNA. V is TRDV1 and J is TRDJ1; a possible D gene is TRDD2 (6 bases). The CDR3 spans 21 residues. Germline V gene data show CDR1 as TSWWSYY and CDR2 as QGS. Written as DNA, the CDR3 is TGTGCTCTTGGGGGGATATCGCCAAGCCTAGTGGGGTTCCTAACTGGCGATAAACCCATCTTT. Translation: CALGGISPSLVGFLTGDKPIF.

This clone was observed a handful of times. For this DNA, TCRdb reports the protein of a much larger clone, which diverges at residue 16, most likely from a read error; the protein presented here is translated directly from the DNA. The rearrangement links TRDV1 to TRDJ4; 10 bases line up with TRDD3. This CDR3 is built from 19 residues. The V gene's germline CDR1 is TSWWSYY and CDR2 QGS. After removal of 1 base from V and 9 bases from J, the junction contained 23 bases not matched to a gene. CDR3: CALGERFWWGIPVTGRLIF. As DNA, the CDR3 is TGTGCTCTTGGGGAACGGTTCTGGTGGGGGATACCAGTAACAGGGCGGTTGATCTTT.

This clone has more than one count but fewer than ten. The CDR3 DNA reads as TGTGCCTGTTTACCACTGGGGGATAAAGGGTCCACCGATAAACTCATCTTT. This codes for CACLPLGDKGSTDKLIF. The gene calls are TRDV2 and TRDJ1, with 11 bases identical to TRDD3. This CDR3 is 17 amino acids long. The V gene end was trimmed by 6 bases and the J gene end by 1 base; junction bases not matched to a gene: 12. Germline V gene sequence: CDR1 GEAIGNYY, CDR2 EKD.

About this clone itself: Only one base separates this from a far larger clonotype, so it likely reflects a read error. The identical CDR3 is also encoded by other nucleotide sequences in the sample. J is TRDJ1 and V is TRDV2, with TRDD3 matching 7 bases. Germline V lookup: CDR1 GEAIGNYY, CDR2 EKD. This CDR3 is 16 amino acids long. CDR3 sequence reads: CACDTAGGPYTDKLIF. The CDR3 DNA reads as TGTGCCTGTGACACCGCTGGGGGCCCTTACACCGATAAACTCATCTTC.

This clone has only a few counts. One base separates it from a far larger clone, so it is likely a read error. Other DNA sequences in the sample encode the same CDR3. The CDR3 nucleotides read TGTGCCTGTGACACGGTCCCCGGGGATAAGGGGGAATACACCGATAAACTCATCTTT. It specifies CACDTVPGDKGEYTDKLIF. The chain joins TRDV2 to TRDJ1; the match to TRDD3 covers 7 bases. Unmatched junction bases numbered 16, after V lost 1 base and J lost 0 bases. From germline, CDR1 is GEAIGNYY and CDR2 EKD. The CDR3 is made up of 19 amino acids.

Notes on this clone: It is likely a read error: a sequence one base away is far more abundant. In the same sample, other DNA sequences code for this CDR3. The gene calls are TRDV2 and TRDJ1, with TRDD3 matching over 9 bases. This CDR3 has 18 residues. The V gene's germline CDR1 is GEAIGNYY and CDR2 EKD. CDR3 DNA sequence: TGTGCCTGTGACACCCTACTGGGGGACCGAGATTACACCGACAAACTCATCTTT. This translates into CACDTLLGDRDYTDKLIF.

As for this clone: A far larger clone is just one base off, so this is likely a read error. Other DNA sequences from this sample encode an identical CDR3 as well. V and J are TRDV2 and TRDJ1; TRDD3 matches at 10 bases. The germline CDR1 and CDR2 sequences are GEAIGNYY and EKD. The CDR3 consists of 19 residues. The CDR3 sequence is CACDTVVGDTGPYTDKLIF. CDR3 bases: TGTGCTTGTGACACCGTGGTGGGGGATACAGGGCCGTACACCGATAAACTCATCTTT.

This clone was detected only a few times. The protein given by TCRdb reflects a much larger clone and differs at residue 12 from this DNA's translation, likely from a read error; the protein shown is the DNA's translation. V and J are TRDV2 and TRDJ1; the D gene is possibly TRDD3 (6 bases). Trimming left V 0 bases short and J 1 base short, with 20 bases between. Germline assignment: CDR1 GEAIGNYY and CDR2 EKD. This CDR3 is built from 18 residues. This CDR3 is CACDTAAGWGRCTDKLIF. CDR3 coding DNA: TGTGCCTGTGACACCGCTGCGGGCTGGGGCCGGTGCACCGATAAACTCATCTTT.

The chain recombines TRDV2 with TRDJ1, with 11 bases matching TRDD3. The CDR3 totals 18 residues. V was clipped by 3 bases and J by 0 bases; unmatched bases: 11. Germline loops: CDR1 GEAIGNYY, CDR2 EKD. Written as DNA, the CDR3 is TGTGCCTGTGACCCGGTACTGGGGGATAACAGCTACACCGATAAACTCATCTTT. It specifies CACDPVLGDNSYTDKLIF.

With respect to this clone: The protein in TCRdb stems from a much larger clone and differs at residue 18 from this DNA's translation, likely a read error; here the protein is translated from the DNA. The chain uses TRDV1 and TRDJ1; D is perhaps TRDD3 (9 bases). The CDR3 has 24 residues. V was shortened by 0 bases and J by 4 bases, with 39 bases between the two germline ends. The germline gives CDR1 TSWWSYY, CDR2 QGS. CDR3 residues: CALGELSHGLPIWGIVFMGDKLIF. The CDR3 coding sequence is TGTGCTCTTGGGGAACTTTCCCATGGCCTTCCTATATGGGGGATAGTCTTTATGGGCGATAAACTCATCTTT.

This clone is termed large. Other DNA sequences of this sample code for an identical CDR3. The chain carries TRDV2 and TRDJ1; 10 bases match TRDD3. The CDR3 contains 16 residues. Germline CDR1 and CDR2: GEAIGNYY and EKD. V was clipped by 3 bases and J by 4 bases; unmatched bases: 10. The CDR3 DNA sequence: TGTGCCTGTGACCCGTTACTGGGGGATGCAAGCGATAAACTCATCTTT. As protein: CACDPLLGDASDKLIF.

Sample share makes this clone large (0.1 to 1%). The same CDR3 can be traced to other DNA sequences in this sample. The rearrangement uses TRDV2 and TRDJ1; 13 bases are a match to TRDD3. CDR1 GEAIGNYY and CDR2 EKD come from the germline V gene. The CDR3 consists of 18 residues. Unmatched junction bases numbered 11, after V lost 3 bases and J lost 2 bases. CDR3 DNA sequence: TGTGCCTGTGACCCGGTACTGGGGGATACGTTCGGGACCGATAAACTCATCTTT. It specifies CACDPVLGDTFGTDKLIF.

In its sample, this clone ranks as large. Within the sample, other DNA sequences also encode this same CDR3. The chain uses TRDV2 and TRDJ1, with 12 bases fitting TRDD3. The V segment lost 4 bases and the J segment 3 bases; nucleotides outside the gene matches: 5. Per germline, CDR1 GEAIGNYY and CDR2 EKD. CDR3 length: 15 residues. This chain's CDR3 is CACEGLGDTSDKLIF. The CDR3 DNA follows: TGTGCCTGTGAAGGACTGGGGGATACTTCCGATAAACTCATCTTT.

In this sample, this clone turned up a few times. A far more abundant clone sits one base away, making this likely a read error. The sample holds other DNA sequences that translate to the same CDR3. This chain uses TRDV1 with TRDJ4; 10 bases fit TRDD3. Trimming cost V 1 base and J 9 bases; bases outside gene matches: 23. This CDR3 comprises 19 residues. Per germline, CDR1 TSWWSYY and CDR2 QGS. This chain's CDR3 is CALGERFWWGIPVTGQLIF. The CDR3 DNA reads TGTGCTCTTGGGGAACGGTTCTGGTGGGGGATACCAGTAACAGGGCAATTGATCTTT.